The rows below give T cell receptor beta chains drawn from one sample of a study of tumor and adjacent non-tumor tissue in lung cancer. MiXCR, run by TCRdb on the multiplex PCR reads, gives a single entry per CDR3 protein. The sample holds fewer than 100,000 distinct CDR3 sequences, around 82% seen once. The source material was distant non-tumor lung tissue. The source is a woman between 45 and 60 years old with non-small cell lung cancer. Both conserved end residues are part of each CDR3. Each record gives: CDR3 protein, CDR3 DNA, D gene, J gene, V gene, clone size. The D gene is left open where the match is weak. Clone size, where shown, is once, few, many, or a class for clones that have expanded.

CDR3aa: CTSSQGKTGISYEQHF; CDR3nt: TGTACCAGCAGCCAGGGCAAAACAGGTATCTCCTACGAGCAGCACTTC; d_gene: NA; j_gene: TRBJ2-7; v_gene: TRBV14; abundance: NA
CDR3aa: CVSSYSMSADTQYF; CDR3nt: TGTGTTAGCAGTTACTCGATGTCTGCAGATACGCAGTATTTT; d_gene: NA; j_gene: TRBJ2-3; v_gene: TRBV6-2/TRBV6-3; abundance: NA
CDR3aa: CSSKKGEGAEQFF; CDR3nt: TGCAGCTCCAAGAAGGGGGAGGGAGCTGAGCAGTTCTTC; d_gene: NA; j_gene: TRBJ2-1; v_gene: TRBV29-1; abundance: NA
CDR3aa: CASRYSRAGSIRNTDTQYF; CDR3nt: TGTGCCAGCAGATACTCGAGAGCGGGGTCTATTCGAAACACAGATACACAGTATTTC; d_gene: TRBD2; j_gene: TRBJ2-3; v_gene: TRBV6-2/TRBV6-3; abundance: NA
CDR3aa: CASNVARGETQYF; CDR3nt: TGTGCCAGCAATGTGGCGCGGGGAGAGACCCAGTACTTC; d_gene: NA; j_gene: TRBJ2-5; v_gene: TRBV6-1; abundance: NA
CDR3aa: CASSLNSGVACEQYF; CDR3nt: TGTGCCAGCAGTTTAAATAGCGGGGTTGCCTGCGAGCAGTATTTC; d_gene: TRBD2; j_gene: TRBJ2-7; v_gene: TRBV28; abundance: once
CDR3aa: CSSGVGLTYPSDTQYF; CDR3nt: TGTTCCAGCGGGGTAGGATTAACCTATCCCTCAGATACGCAGTATTTT; d_gene: TRBD2; j_gene: TRBJ2-3; v_gene: TRBV12-3/TRBV12-4; abundance: NA
CDR3aa: CASSPWYWTGMDEQYF; CDR3nt: TGTGCCAGCAGCCCTTGGTACTGGACGGGCATGGACGAGCAGTACTTC; d_gene: NA; j_gene: TRBJ2-7; v_gene: TRBV5-4; abundance: NA
CDR3aa: CANSIGVTYTF; CDR3nt: TGTGCTAACAGCATTGGGGTCACCTACACCTTC; d_gene: NA; j_gene: TRBJ1-2; v_gene: TRBV12-3/TRBV12-4; abundance: NA
CDR3aa: CTNSLAGFQETQYF; CDR3nt: TGTACCAACAGCTTAGCCGGGTTCCAAGAGACCCAGTACTTC; d_gene: NA; j_gene: TRBJ2-5; v_gene: TRBV13; abundance: NA
CDR3aa: CVSNLRGPEETQYF; CDR3nt: TGTGTCAGCAACTTAAGGGGGCCAGAGGAGACCCAGTACTTC; d_gene: TRBD1; j_gene: TRBJ2-5; v_gene: TRBV7-9; abundance: NA
CDR3aa: CASSTGAVYSTGELFF; CDR3nt: TGTGCCAGCAGCACCGGGGCAGTATATTCCACCGGGGAGCTGTTTTTT; d_gene: NA; j_gene: TRBJ2-2; v_gene: TRBV6-5; abundance: once
CDR3aa: CSASDSGTGVYEQYF; CDR3nt: TGCAGTGCTAGTGACTCCGGGACAGGTGTGTACGAGCAGTACTTC; d_gene: TRBD1; j_gene: TRBJ2-7; v_gene: TRBV20-1; abundance: many
CDR3aa: CSVGPPAGRGEKGWGYTF; CDR3nt: TGCAGCGTTGGGCCCCCCGCGGGAAGAGGGGAGAAAGGATGGGGCTACACCTTT; d_gene: NA; j_gene: TRBJ1-2; v_gene: TRBV29-1; abundance: NA
CDR3aa: CASSEVFRSTEAFF; CDR3nt: TGTGCCAGCAGTGAAGTCTTTCGGAGCACTGAAGCTTTCTTT; d_gene: NA; j_gene: TRBJ1-1; v_gene: TRBV6-1; abundance: few
CDR3aa: CASSKVQCDGYEQYF; CDR3nt: TGTGCCAGCAGTAAAGTACAATGTGATGGTTACGAGCAGTACTTC; d_gene: NA; j_gene: TRBJ2-7; v_gene: TRBV6-6; abundance: NA
CDR3aa: CARSLDRGGSNKPRHF; CDR3nt: TGTGCCAGGAGCTTGGACAGGGGAGGGAGCAATAAGCCCCGGCATTTT; d_gene: TRBD1; j_gene: TRBJ1-5; v_gene: TRBV5-6; abundance: NA
CDR3aa: CSIHFNPFDEQFF; CDR3nt: TGCAGCATTCACTTTAATCCCTTCGATGAGCAGTTCTTC; d_gene: NA; j_gene: TRBJ2-1; v_gene: TRBV29-1; abundance: NA
CDR3aa: CANSLAIGARYF; CDR3nt: TGTGCCAACAGTTTAGCCATAGGGGCCCGGTACTTC; d_gene: NA; j_gene: TRBJ2-5; v_gene: TRBV12-3/TRBV12-4; abundance: NA
CDR3aa: CASSFLAKLNEQFF; CDR3nt: TGTGCCAGTAGCTTTCTGGCGAAGCTTAATGAGCAGTTCTTC; d_gene: NA; j_gene: TRBJ2-1; v_gene: TRBV7-8; abundance: NA
CDR3aa: CASSLEGPGTQYF; CDR3nt: TGTGCCAGCAGCTTAGAGGGCCCGGGGACCCAGTACTTC; d_gene: NA; j_gene: TRBJ2-5; v_gene: TRBV11-2; abundance: many
CDR3aa: CASSTGGISGTNALTF; CDR3nt: TGCGCCAGCAGTACAGGCGGCATCTCTGGGACCAACGCCCTGACTTTC; d_gene: NA; j_gene: TRBJ2-6; v_gene: TRBV5-1; abundance: NA
CDR3aa: CSARSPCGGQETQYF; CDR3nt: TGTAGTGCTAGATCACCCTGCGGCGGGCAAGAGACCCAGTACTTC; d_gene: NA; j_gene: TRBJ2-5; v_gene: TRBV20-1; abundance: once
CDR3aa: CASSISGGRMNTEAFF; CDR3nt: TGTGCCAGCAGCATTTCAGGGGGAAGGATGAACACTGAAGCTTTCTTT; d_gene: TRBD1; j_gene: TRBJ1-1; v_gene: TRBV7-6; abundance: many
CDR3aa: CASSATDRGYEQYF; CDR3nt: TGTGCCAGCAGTGCCACGGACAGGGGCTACGAGCAGTACTTC; d_gene: TRBD1; j_gene: TRBJ2-7; v_gene: TRBV6-1; abundance: many
CDR3aa: CAGSLRLRDFEQYF; CDR3nt: TGTGCCGGCAGTCTTAGGTTGCGGGACTTTGAGCAGTACTTC; d_gene: NA; j_gene: TRBJ2-7; v_gene: TRBV6-6; abundance: NA
CDR3aa: CASSQDSGANLLTF; CDR3nt: TGCGCTAGCAGTCAGGACTCTGGGGCCAACCTCCTGACTTTC; d_gene: NA; j_gene: TRBJ2-6; v_gene: TRBV4-1; abundance: NA
CDR3aa: CNTRFNPFDEQFF; CDR3nt: TGCAATACTCGCTTTAATCCCTTCGATGAGCAGTTCTTC; d_gene: NA; j_gene: TRBJ2-1; v_gene: TRBV29-1; abundance: once
CDR3aa: CASSLGSADTQFF; CDR3nt: TGTGCCAGCAGCTTAGGCTCGGCGGATACGCAGTTTTTT; d_gene: NA; j_gene: TRBJ2-3; v_gene: TRBV11-2; abundance: NA
CDR3aa: CSARVTLTDKYQETHYF; CDR3nt: TGCAGTGCTAGAGTTACCTTGACGGACAAGTACCAAGAGACCCATTACTTC; d_gene: NA; j_gene: TRBJ2-5; v_gene: TRBV20-1; abundance: NA
CDR3aa: CASSPVRVSNNQFF; CDR3nt: TGTGCCAGCAGCCCCGTTAGAGTTAGCAATAATCAGTTCTTC; d_gene: NA; j_gene: TRBJ2-1; v_gene: TRBV11-3; abundance: NA
CDR3aa: CDSNRRSGYTGELFF; CDR3nt: TGTGACTCGAATAGGAGGAGCGGGTACACTGGGGAGCTGTTTTTT; d_gene: NA; j_gene: TRBJ2-2; v_gene: TRBV6-1; abundance: once
CDR3aa: CSANSGNSYEQYF; CDR3nt: TGCAGTGCTAATAGCGGGAACTCCTACGAGCAGTACTTC; d_gene: TRBD2; j_gene: TRBJ2-7; v_gene: TRBV20-1; abundance: many
CDR3aa: CSTRRAGLSYEQYF; CDR3nt: TGCAGTACTAGAAGGGCTGGACTATCCTACGAGCAATACTTC; d_gene: NA; j_gene: TRBJ2-7; v_gene: TRBV20-1; abundance: NA
CDR3aa: CANGLVREGYTF; CDR3nt: TGTGCCAACGGTTTAGTTCGGGAAGGCTACACCTTC; d_gene: NA; j_gene: TRBJ1-2; v_gene: TRBV5-4; abundance: NA
CDR3aa: CASSLTSYEQYF; CDR3nt: TGTGCCAGCAGCTTAACCTCCTACGAGCAGTACTTC; d_gene: NA; j_gene: TRBJ2-7; v_gene: TRBV7-9; abundance: many
CDR3aa: CASSFSGGGGDTQYF; CDR3nt: TGTGCCAGCAGTTTTAGCGGGGGGGGCGGGGATACGCAGTATTTT; d_gene: TRBD2; j_gene: TRBJ2-3; v_gene: TRBV28; abundance: many
CDR3aa: CASNQVNVGYNEQFF; CDR3nt: TGTGCCAGCAACCAAGTTAATGTGGGATACAATGAGCAGTTCTTC; d_gene: NA; j_gene: TRBJ2-1; v_gene: TRBV4-2; abundance: once
CDR3aa: CASLETAVYNEQFF; CDR3nt: TGTGCCAGTCTTGAGACCGCGGTGTACAATGAGCAGTTCTTC; d_gene: NA; j_gene: TRBJ2-1; v_gene: TRBV28; abundance: NA
CDR3aa: CASSQGRGGSYEQYF; CDR3nt: TGTGCCAGTAGCCAAGGCAGGGGGGGCTCCTACGAGCAGTACTTC; d_gene: NA; j_gene: TRBJ2-7; v_gene: TRBV4-2; abundance: NA